A selection of T cell receptor beta chains follows, all from one sample in a study of blood T cell repertoires in COVID-19. The data were produced by immunoSEQ multiplex PCR, yet TCRdb's version contains in-frame clones alone and is incomplete. Seen here are nearly 250,000 clones, about 82% observed once, and the top ten hold 5.5% to 6%. Sequencing was performed on peripheral blood. These receptors all stem from a woman older than 75 with COVID-19, enrolled during active disease. Both conserved end residues are part of each CDR3. A D gene is named only where the DNA matches it firmly. Clone size is stated in some rows and not others, as once, few, many or a class when expanded.

TGTGCCAGCAGTTACTCCAGGGGGACTAATGAAAAACTGTTTTTT	CASSYSRGTNEKLFF	once	TRBD1	TRBV6-5	TRBJ1-4
TGCAGCGTCCAACGCGGACAGGTCTTCTCTGGAAACACCATATATTTT	CSVQRGQVFSGNTIYF	NA	TRBD1	TRBV29-1	TRBJ1-3
TGTGCCAGCAGTATTGGACAGGGGAAAAACATTCAGTACTTC	CASSIGQGKNIQYF	NA	TRBD1	TRBV28	TRBJ2-4
TGCAGCGTTGGGGGGGATTCGCGCGAGACCCAGTACTTC	CSVGGDSRETQYF	NA	NA	TRBV29-1	TRBJ2-5
TGTGCCAGCAGCCGTTACGCGGCCGGGGTGGGAGGCTACACCTTC	CASSRYAAGVGGYTF	NA	NA	TRBV7-9	TRBJ1-2
TGCGCCAGCAGCTTGGGACAGACTAATTCACCCCTCCACTTT	CASSLGQTNSPLHF	once	NA	TRBV5-1	TRBJ1-6
TGTGCCAGCAGTGAATCAGGGGCAACCAATAATTCACCCCTCCACTTT	CASSESGATNNSPLHF	NA	NA	TRBV6-1	TRBJ1-6
TGTGCCACCAAGTCGCAGTATAATTCACCCCTCCACTTT	CATKSQYNSPLHF	once	NA	TRBV2	TRBJ1-6
TGTGCCAGCAGCTTGGCTAGCGGGGGGACCCTTAGCACAGATACGCAGTATTTT	CASSLASGGTLSTDTQYF	NA	TRBD2	TRBV5-4	TRBJ2-3
TGTGCCAGTAGTATCCACTTAAAGACTAGCGGGGAGACCCAGTACTTC	CASSIHLKTSGETQYF	NA	TRBD2	TRBV19	TRBJ2-5
TGTGCCAGCAGCTTTGCTAGCGGGGTCACAGATACGCAGTATTTT	CASSFASGVTDTQYF	NA	TRBD2	TRBV7-3	TRBJ2-3
TGCGCCAGCAGCTGGGGGACAGCCGGGACCCAGTACTTC	CASSWGTAGTQYF	NA	TRBD1	TRBV5-1	TRBJ2-5
TGCGCCAGCAGCTTGGCGACTAGCGGGGGGACTGAGCAGTTCTTC	CASSLATSGGTEQFF	once	TRBD2	TRBV5-1	TRBJ2-1
TGCGCCAGCAGCCAGCGACAGGGGAGCGGCGAAAAACTGTTTTTT	CASSQRQGSGEKLFF	NA	TRBD1	TRBV4-1	TRBJ1-4
TGTGCCAGCAGGCCCCCGACAGGGAACACTGAAGCTTTCTTT	CASRPPTGNTEAFF	NA	NA	TRBV7-8	TRBJ1-1
TGCAGTGCTAGTGACAGGGGGCTAGCCAAAAACATTCAGTACTTC	CSASDRGLAKNIQYF	NA	TRBD1	TRBV20-1	TRBJ2-4
TGTGCCAGCAGTTTTTGGGCCGGAAGGTCTGGAAACACCATATATTTT	CASSFWAGRSGNTIYF	NA	NA	TRBV28	TRBJ1-3
TGTGCCAGCAGCTCAGGGGGGAATCCTGGGGGCTACACCTTC	CASSSGGNPGGYTF	NA	TRBD1	TRBV28	TRBJ1-2
TGTGCCAGCAGGTCAAGGCCAGGTGATGGCTACACCTTC	CASRSRPGDGYTF	NA	NA	TRBV28	TRBJ1-2
TGCGCCAGCAGCCAAACAAGGGCCAGGGGAACAGATACGCAGTATTTT	CASSQTRARGTDTQYF	NA	NA	TRBV4-1	TRBJ2-3
TGTGCCAGCAGTTCCCAATTCGGGGGTTCAGATACGCAGTATTTT	CASSSQFGGSDTQYF	once	NA	TRBV6-5	TRBJ2-3
TGCGCCAGCAGTCGGACTAGCGGAGAGACCCAGTACTTC	CASSRTSGETQYF	NA	TRBD2	TRBV23-1	TRBJ2-5
TGTGCCAGCGGAGGGGGCGGGCAGCCCCAGCATTTT	CASGGGGQPQHF	NA	TRBD1	TRBV27	TRBJ1-5
TGTGCCAGCAGTCCACAGGGGGCGGGCACTGAAGCTTTCTTT	CASSPQGAGTEAFF	NA	TRBD1	TRBV6-5	TRBJ1-1
TGTGCCAGCACCGAGGGAACGTACAGCACCGGGGAGCTGTTTTTT	CASTEGTYSTGELFF	NA	NA	TRBV3-1/TRBV3-2	TRBJ2-2
TGTGCCAGCAGCCGGGGGGTGGGCAATCAGCCCCAGCATTTT	CASSRGVGNQPQHF	NA	NA	TRBV6-5	TRBJ1-5
TGTGCCAGCAGTCCACAGGGGGCGCTTGGGGCCAACGTCCTGACTTTC	CASSPQGALGANVLTF	NA	TRBD1	TRBV2	TRBJ2-6
TGTGCCAGTAGTATAGCAGGGGATAGCAATCAGCCCCAGCATTTT	CASSIAGDSNQPQHF	NA	NA	TRBV19	TRBJ1-5
TGTGCCAGCAGCCAGGGGGCCCGGTCGGAGACCCAGTACTTC	CASSQGARSETQYF	NA	NA	TRBV14	TRBJ2-5
TGTGCCAGCTCACCGGCCTCCTTGAACACTGAAGCTTTCTTT	CASSPASLNTEAFF	NA	NA	TRBV18	TRBJ1-1
TGTGCCAGCTCACTCCCAGGGATTAACTATGGCTACACCTTC	CASSLPGINYGYTF	NA	NA	TRBV18	TRBJ1-2
TGTGCCAGCAGTTCGACAGGGAAGGCAACTAATGAAAAACTGTTTTTT	CASSSTGKATNEKLFF	once	TRBD1	TRBV2	TRBJ1-4
TGTGCCAGCAGCACCACCCAGGGCAACTATGGCTACACCTTC	CASSTTQGNYGYTF	NA	NA	TRBV6-2/TRBV6-3	TRBJ1-2
TGTGCCAGCAGCCAAGGCCAGGCCAGGGGTGAAAAACTGTTTTTT	CASSQGQARGEKLFF	once	NA	TRBV3-1/TRBV3-2	TRBJ1-4
TGTGCCAGCAGCCAAGAGACTAGCGGGGGGGCCACAGATACGCAGTATTTT	CASSQETSGGATDTQYF	once	TRBD2	TRBV4-2	TRBJ2-3
TGCGCCAGCAGCTTAGGACAAGACAATGAGCAGTTCTTC	CASSLGQDNEQFF	NA	NA	TRBV5-1	TRBJ2-1
TGTGCCAGCAGCTTAATGGAGGGGCCTGGCTACACCTTC	CASSLMEGPGYTF	NA	NA	TRBV7-2	TRBJ1-2
TGTGCCATCAGTGATGACTCCTTGGGCTATGGCTACACCTTC	CAISDDSLGYGYTF	NA	NA	TRBV10-3	TRBJ1-2
TGTGCCAGCAGCTCAACCGGGACAGGGGGGTACGAGCAGTACTTC	CASSSTGTGGYEQYF	NA	TRBD1	TRBV7-8	TRBJ2-7
TGTGCCGCAAGGGGGTCTTTCTATAATTCACCCCTCCACTTT	CAARGSFYNSPLHF	once	NA	TRBV15	TRBJ1-6
TGTGCCAGCAGCTTAGAAACAGTTCGCTCACCCCTCCACTTT	CASSLETVRSPLHF	NA	NA	TRBV7-2	TRBJ1-6
TGTGCCATCAGTGAGGGTAGCGGGGGGGTGAGGGAGACCCAGTACTTC	CAISEGSGGVRETQYF	NA	TRBD2	TRBV10-3	TRBJ2-5
TGTGCCAGCAGTCTGAGGACAGGGGAGGGAGAAAAACTGTTTTTT	CASSLRTGEGEKLFF	NA	TRBD1	TRBV6-5	TRBJ1-4
TGTGCCAGTAGTATAGTTAGGGGGAATTCACCCCTCCACTTT	CASSIVRGNSPLHF	NA	NA	TRBV19	TRBJ1-6
TGTGCCACCAGCTTAAAGATAACAGGGAGCGGCTATGGCTACACCTTC	CATSLKITGSGYGYTF	once	NA	TRBV15	TRBJ1-2
TGTGCCAGCAGCCGACAGGACCCCACGTTCACTGAAGCTTTCTTT	CASSRQDPTFTEAFF	NA	NA	TRBV7-9	TRBJ1-1
TGTGCCAGCAGAACGGACAGAAATAGCAATCAGCCCCAGCATTTT	CASRTDRNSNQPQHF	NA	NA	TRBV6-5	TRBJ1-5
TGTGCCAGCAGTTCGTCGGACAGGCTCTATGGCTACACCTTC	CASSSSDRLYGYTF	NA	TRBD1	TRBV27	TRBJ1-2
TGTGCCAGCAGCCCTTTTGGGACAGGGATACAAGAGACCCAGTACTTC	CASSPFGTGIQETQYF	NA	TRBD1	TRBV7-8	TRBJ2-5